The 24 T cell receptor beta chains in this list originate from one sample, sequenced in a study of STAT3 mutations in large granular lymphocyte leukemia. Whole-study results and caveats: In T-cell large granular lymphocyte leukemia, about half of patients showed multiple immunodominant subclonotypes.

Antigens of these TCRs are unknown. The repertoire was sequenced with immunoSEQ multiplex PCR; TCRdb's copy has only in-frame clones and lacks some. Here the sample spans around 2,500 clones, approximately 50% being singletons. The sequencing input was peripheral blood mononuclear cells. These receptors were obtained from a man between 60 and 75 years old with T-cell large granular lymphocyte leukemia. Some clones in this sample may be carry-over from other donors' samples.

There are a few counts of this clone. The genes are TRBV29-1 and TRBJ2-3; D unresolved. CDR3 length: 14 amino acids. Germline CDR1 SQVTM, CDR2 ANQGSEA. Trimming cost V 1 base and J 1 base, with 9 bases left between them. In nucleotides, the CDR3 is TGCAGCGTTGAAGGGACGTTTGGCACAGATACGCAGTATTTT. It translates to CSVEGTFGTDTQYF.

This clone occurred a few times. This chain joins TRBV30 and TRBJ2-7; 9 nucleotides line up with TRBD2. Germline V gives CDR1 GTSNPN, CDR2 SVGIG (reference sequence). The trim removed 4 bases at V and 5 bases at J, leaving 6 bases unmatched. The CDR3 spans 13 residues. This chain's CDR3 is CAWTSGVFDEQYF. Written as DNA, the CDR3 is TGTGCCTGGACTAGCGGGGTATTCGACGAGCAGTACTTC.

V is TRBV18 and J is TRBJ1-5; D call uncertain. The CDR3 has 13 residues. Germline V gene sequence: CDR1 KGHSH, CDR2 LQKENI. The V end lost 3 bases, the J end lost 6 bases, and 9 bases lay between the germline ends. CDR3 sequence: CASSPVESQPQHF. In DNA, the CDR3 is TGTGCCAGCTCACCGGTTGAATCTCAGCCCCAGCATTTT.

CDR3: CACLSGELYNEQFF. In DNA form, the CDR3 reads TGTGCCTGTCTCAGCGGTGAGCTCTACAATGAGCAGTTCTTC. The chain uses TRBV30 and TRBJ2-1, with D perhaps matching TRBD2 (5 bases). Trimming pared 6 bases from V and 3 bases from J, leaving 15 bases between. Germline CDR1 is GTSNPN and CDR2 is SVGIG (reference sequence). The CDR3 totals 14 residues. Looking up the rest from reference TRBV30 and TRBJ2-1 gives the full variable domain: SQTIHQWPATLVQPVGSPLSLECTVEGTSNPNLYWYRQAAGRGLQLLFYSVGIGQISSEVPQNLSASRPQDRQFILSSKKLLLSDSGFYLCACLSGELYNEQFFGPGTRLTVL.

The gene calls are TRBV20-1 and TRBJ2-7, with 11 bases matching TRBD1. The ends lost 6 bases at V and 6 bases at J; junction bases unmatched: 1. The CDR3 loop spans 11 amino acids. Germline CDR1 DFQATT, CDR2 SNEGSKA (reference sequence). The CDR3 loop reads CSAGTGGEQYF. DNA of the CDR3: TGCAGTGCCGGGACAGGGGGCGAGCAGTACTTC.

This chain links TRBV30 with TRBJ1-1; D is undetermined. Germline-derived CDR1 and CDR2 are GTSNPN and SVGIG (reference sequence). V lost 0 bases and J 1 base, leaving 6 bases between the germline ends. The CDR3 has 13 residues. The CDR3 sequence is CAWSVYRNTEAFF. The CDR3 DNA sequence: TGTGCCTGGAGTGTTTACAGGAACACTGAAGCTTTCTTT.

This clone has a handful of counts. This chain connects TRBV7-9 to TRBJ1-1; D remains ambiguous. The CDR3 has 13 residues. In germline, CDR1 is SEHNR, CDR2 FQNEAQ (reference sequence). Trimming cost V 2 bases and J 2 bases, with 6 bases left between them. Written as DNA, the CDR3 is TGTGCCAGCAGCTTACGGGAAAACACTGAAGCTTTCTTT. Translated: CASSLRENTEAFF.

This chain uses TRBV18 with TRBJ1-4, with D possibly being TRBD1 (6 bases). Trimming removed 6 bases at V and 7 bases at J, with 21 bases between. The length of the CDR3 is 16 residues. Germline V lookup: CDR1 KGHSH, CDR2 LQKENI. CDR3 sequence reads: CASSPVLQGPGEKLFF. The CDR3 DNA reads TGTGCCAGCTCCCCCGTTCTACAGGGACCAGGTGAAAAACTGTTTTTT.

The table lists this clone with a few counts. The V gene is TRBV5-6, the J gene TRBJ1-4; weak D call: TRBD1 (6 bases). The CDR3 is made up of 13 amino acids. The V gene lost 2 bases and the J gene lost 7 bases, with 9 bases spanning the gap. Germline CDR1 SGHDT, CDR2 YYEEEE. CDR3 DNA sequence: TGTGCCAGCAGCTTTGAGGGGGTTGAAAAACTGTTTTTT. Translation: CASSFEGVEKLFF.

This clone was found a few times. The chain combines TRBV28 with TRBJ2-5, with unresolved D. The CDR3 is 12 residues long. Germline V CDR1 and CDR2: MDHEN, SYDVKM. Trimming cost V 3 bases and J 0 bases, with 2 bases left between them. The CDR3 DNA reads as TGTGCCAGCAGTTTTTACCAAGAGACCCAGTACTTC. Protein product: CASSFYQETQYF.

In its sample, this clone was seen a few times. V usage is TRBV5-6 and J usage is TRBJ1-5; TRBD1 matches at 7 bases. The CDR3 covers 13 residues. The J segment lost 9 bases and the V segment lost 2 bases, leaving 5 bases of the junction unmatched. The germline CDR1 and CDR2 sequences are SGHDT and YYEEEE. In DNA, the CDR3 is TGTGCCAGCAGCTTCAGGGGGACTGGGCCCCAGCATTTT. It specifies CASSFRGTGPQHF.

V usage is TRBV4-3 and J usage is TRBJ1-2; TRBD1 is a possible D gene (5 bases). V lost 3 bases and J lost 4, with 12 bases in between. The CDR3 is 14 residues long. Germline CDR1 and CDR2: LGHNA and YSLEER. The CDR3 coding sequence is TGCGCCAGCAGCCATGTGGCGGGGGGCTATGGCTACACCTTC. It encodes CASSHVAGGYGYTF.

This chain joins TRBV9 and TRBJ2-3, with unresolved D. Per the germline V gene, CDR1 is SGDLS and CDR2 is YYNGEE. The ends were cut back, 4 bases at V and 4 bases at J, with 7 bases in the middle. There are 12 residues in the CDR3. As DNA, the CDR3 is TGTGCCAGCAGCCCCCGCGCAGATACGCAGTATTTT. It translates to CASSPRADTQYF.

V is TRBV6-1 and J is TRBJ2-3, with D possibly being TRBD2 (5 bases). The CDR3 runs to 14 residues. The ends were cut back, 4 bases at V and 0 bases at J, with 8 bases in the middle. Germline CDR1 reads MNHNS; CDR2 reads SASEGT. In DNA form, the CDR3 reads TGTGCCAGCAGTGTGGAGCGGAGCACAGATACGCAGTATTTT. This encodes CASSVERSTDTQYF.

The chain links TRBV5-6 to TRBJ2-2; D perhaps matches TRBD1 (6 bases). The V end lost 2 bases, the J end lost 6 bases, and 11 bases lay between the germline ends. Germline CDR1 reads SGHDT; CDR2 reads YYEEEE. This CDR3 is built from 14 residues. CDR3 in amino acids: CASSLYRAAGELFF. The CDR3 DNA reads TGTGCCAGCAGCTTATACAGGGCGGCCGGGGAGCTGTTTTTT.

CDR3 DNA sequence: TGTGCCAGCTCACCACCATCCAGGCAGCAAGAGACCCAGTACTTC. Translating gives CASSPPSRQQETQYF. V is TRBV18 and J is TRBJ2-5; D remains ambiguous. Germline V gene sequence: CDR1 KGHSH, CDR2 LQKENI. CDR3 size: 15 residues. V was clipped by 0 bases and J by 2 bases, with 10 bases between them.

The V and J genes are TRBV5-4 and TRBJ1-5; 12 bases map to TRBD1. Germline lookup yields CDR1 SGHNT and CDR2 YYREEE (reference sequence). CDR3 length: 19 amino acids. With 3 bases clipped from V and 6 bases from J, the junction kept 16 bases outside the gene matches. CDR3 amino acids: CASSWLLRDRGRISQPQHF. The CDR3 coding sequence is TGTGCCAGCAGCTGGTTGTTGAGGGACAGGGGGCGCATCAGTCAGCCCCAGCATTTT.

Here the CDR3 DNA reads TGCGCCAGCAGCTTGACGGCGAGCGGGGTCAATGAGCAGTTCTTC. It yields the protein CASSLTASGVNEQFF. The J gene is TRBJ2-1, the V gene TRBV5-1; 7 bases are shared with TRBD2. Germline V lookup: CDR1 SGHRS, CDR2 YFSETQ. The CDR3 is 15 residues long. J was trimmed by 6 bases and V by 1 base; bases with no gene match: 7.

The chain links TRBV7-3 to TRBJ2-3; 8 nucleotides agree with TRBD2. Trimming cost V 1 base and J 6 bases; bases outside gene matches: 3. Germline V gene sequence: CDR1 SGHTA, CDR2 FQGTGA. The CDR3 has 14 amino acids. The CDR3 loop reads CASSLSGGHDTQYF. The CDR3 coding sequence is TGTGCCAGCAGCTTAAGCGGGGGGCACGATACGCAGTATTTT.

The CDR3 DNA reads TGCGCCAGCAGCCAAGAAGGGGGTGGGGGGGCTGGAAACACCATATATTTT. Translated, it gives CASSQEGGGGAGNTIYF. The chain couples TRBV4-3 to TRBJ1-3; possibly TRBD1 for D (6 bases). The CDR3 contains 17 residues. CDR1 and CDR2 from the germline V gene are LGHNA and YSLEER. V was trimmed by 0 bases and J by 2 bases, leaving 14 bases between them.

V gene TRBV11-2 combines with J gene TRBJ2-7; weak D call: TRBD2 (5 bases). CDR3 length: 14 amino acids. The V gene lost 6 bases and the J gene lost 1 base, with 13 bases spanning the gap. In germline, CDR1 is SGHAT, CDR2 FQNNGV. The CDR3 spells CASRALSGSYEQYF. CDR3 sequence (DNA): TGTGCCAGCAGAGCACTGTCGGGGTCCTACGAGCAGTACTTC. Combining the CDR3 with reference TRBV11-2 and TRBJ2-7 gives the whole variable domain EAGVAQSPRYKIIEKRQSVAFWCNPISGHATLYWYQQILGQGPKLLIQFQNNGVVDDSQLPKDRFSAERLKGVDSTLKIQPAKLEDSAVYLCASRALSGSYEQYFGPGTRLTVT.

This chain joins TRBV7-2 and TRBJ1-2; no definite D call. The CDR3 length is 12 residues. The V end was cut by 5 bases, the J end by 7 bases, with 11 bases between. The germline CDR1 and CDR2 sequences are SGHTA and FQGNSA. The CDR3 DNA sequence: TGTGCCAGCAGCCCCGACTGGGGTGGCTACACCTTC. Its protein is CASSPDWGGYTF.

V is TRBV6-1 and J is TRBJ1-5; 8 bases are a match to TRBD1. CDR3 length: 14 amino acids. J lost 6 bases, V lost 4 bases, and 5 bases had no gene match. Germline V gene sequence: CDR1 MNHNS, CDR2 SASEGT. The DNA for the CDR3 is TGTGCCAGCAGTGTGACAGGGGTAACTCAGCCCCAGCATTTT. Protein product: CASSVTGVTQPQHF.

This rearrangement joins TRBV5-4 to TRBJ1-2; 8 positions agree with TRBD1. The CDR3 is made up of 17 amino acids. Germline assignment: CDR1 SGHNT and CDR2 YYREEE (reference sequence). With 0 bases clipped from V and 3 bases from J, the junction kept 10 bases outside the gene matches. The CDR3 nucleotides read TGTGCCAGCAGCTTGGACCCCGGGACAGGTGGGGACTATGGCTACACCTTC. It codes for CASSLDPGTGGDYGYTF. The full variable domain, with the rest looked up from reference TRBV5-4 and TRBJ1-2, is ETGVTQSPTHLIKTRGQQVTLRCSSQSGHNTVSWYQQALGQGPQFIFQYYREEENGRGNFPPRFSGLQFPNYSSELNVNALELDDSALYLCASSLDPGTGGDYGYTFGSGTRLTVV.